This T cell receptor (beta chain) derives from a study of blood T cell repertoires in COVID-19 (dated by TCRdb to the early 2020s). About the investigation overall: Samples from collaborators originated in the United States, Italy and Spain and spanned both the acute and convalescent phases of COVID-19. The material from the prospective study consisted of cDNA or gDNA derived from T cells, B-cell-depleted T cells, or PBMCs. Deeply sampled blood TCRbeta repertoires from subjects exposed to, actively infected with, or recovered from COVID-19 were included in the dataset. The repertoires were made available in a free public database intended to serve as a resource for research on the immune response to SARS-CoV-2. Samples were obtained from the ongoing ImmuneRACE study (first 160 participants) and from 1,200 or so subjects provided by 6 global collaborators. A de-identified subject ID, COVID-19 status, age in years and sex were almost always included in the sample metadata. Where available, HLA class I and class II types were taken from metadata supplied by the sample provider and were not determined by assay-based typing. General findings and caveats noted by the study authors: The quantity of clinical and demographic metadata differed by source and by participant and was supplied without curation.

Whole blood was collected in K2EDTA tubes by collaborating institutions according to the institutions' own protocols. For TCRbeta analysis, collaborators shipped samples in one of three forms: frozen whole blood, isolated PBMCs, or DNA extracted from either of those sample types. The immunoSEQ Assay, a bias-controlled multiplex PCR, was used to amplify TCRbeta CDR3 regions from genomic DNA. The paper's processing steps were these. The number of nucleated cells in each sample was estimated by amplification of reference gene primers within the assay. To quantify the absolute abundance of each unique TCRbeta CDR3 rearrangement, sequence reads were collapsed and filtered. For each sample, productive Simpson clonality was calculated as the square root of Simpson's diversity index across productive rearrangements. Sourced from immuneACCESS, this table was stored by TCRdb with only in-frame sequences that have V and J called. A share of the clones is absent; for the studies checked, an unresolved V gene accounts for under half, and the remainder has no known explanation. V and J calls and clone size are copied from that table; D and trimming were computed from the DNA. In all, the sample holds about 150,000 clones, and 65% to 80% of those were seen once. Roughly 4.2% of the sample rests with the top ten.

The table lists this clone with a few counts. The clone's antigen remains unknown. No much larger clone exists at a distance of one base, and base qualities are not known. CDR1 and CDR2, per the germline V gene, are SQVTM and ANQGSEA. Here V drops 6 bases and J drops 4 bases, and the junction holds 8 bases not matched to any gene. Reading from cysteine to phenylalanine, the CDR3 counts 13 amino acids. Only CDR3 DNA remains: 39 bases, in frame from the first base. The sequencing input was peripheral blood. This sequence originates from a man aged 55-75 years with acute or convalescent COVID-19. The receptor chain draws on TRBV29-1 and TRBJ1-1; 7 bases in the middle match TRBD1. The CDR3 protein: CSVSLRQGTEAFF. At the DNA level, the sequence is TGCAGCGTCTCACTCCGACAGGGCACTGAAGCTTTCTTT.